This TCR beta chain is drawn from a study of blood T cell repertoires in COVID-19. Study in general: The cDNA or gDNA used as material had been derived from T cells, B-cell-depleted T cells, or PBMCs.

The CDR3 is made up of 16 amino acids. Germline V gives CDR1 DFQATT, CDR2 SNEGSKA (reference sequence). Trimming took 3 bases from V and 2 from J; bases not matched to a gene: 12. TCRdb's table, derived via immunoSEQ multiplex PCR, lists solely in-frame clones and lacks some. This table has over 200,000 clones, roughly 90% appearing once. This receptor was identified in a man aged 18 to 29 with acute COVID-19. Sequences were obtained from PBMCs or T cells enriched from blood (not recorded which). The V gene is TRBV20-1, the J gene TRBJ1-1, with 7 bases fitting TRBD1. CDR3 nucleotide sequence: TGCAGTGCTAGTGACAGGGCCCTCCATGGAAACACTGAAGCTTTCTTT. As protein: CSASDRALHGNTEAFF.